This paragraph covers one T cell receptor (beta chain) sequence. Its matching antigen is unknown. This specimen belongs to a study of early T cells in non-severe SARS-CoV-2 infection. About the study: RNA in bulk from unsorted whole blood was sequenced, and chains were unpaired. Points from the study as a whole: There was a bias toward anti-spike CD8 responses in VDJdb matching, which missed private and CD4 specificities.

V lost 4 bases, J lost 2 bases, and 12 bases lay in between. CDR3 length: 13 amino acids. The germline V gene encodes CDR1 DFQATT and CDR2 SNEGSKA (reference sequence). The library protocol tagged individual cDNA molecules with unique molecular identifiers. MiXCR was run by TCRdb on the 5' RACE reads, yielding one entry per CDR3 protein. The sample has some 36,000 distinct CDR3 sequences, around 6.3% seen once. The chain is built from TRBV20-1 and TRBJ2-7; tentatively, D is TRBD2 (5 bases). The specimen was whole blood. The TCR comes from an adult who was a healthcare worker with PCR-confirmed SARS-CoV-2 infection or an uninfected control (not recorded which). CDR3 sequence: CSANTGMPYEQYF. Here the CDR3 DNA reads TGCAGTGCTAACACCGGGATGCCCTACGAGCAGTACTTC.